This TCR beta chain was captured in a study of T cell repertoires in cytomegalovirus infection (dated by TCRdb to about 2019). At the level of the whole study: Recently identified HLA-C-restricted CMV epitopes, whose presentation resists viral immunomodulation, were targeted by peptide stimulations together with well-studied HLA-B-restricted epitopes. The HLA type of each donor mattered for the analysis, because public TCR beta signatures pointed to carriage of CMV infection along with the matching HLA type. The research as a whole found: In the ex vivo response, HLA-C-restricted CMV-specific TCR beta clonotypes were dominant, and in two of eight donors the single most frequent clonotype came from this HLA-C-restricted group. Cumulative frequency of public TCR beta family members discriminated carriers of CMV infection plus the relevant HLA type in this cohort and an independent approximately 350-donor cohort.

Trimming at the junction amounts to 8 bases on V and 8 bases on J, and the germline ends lie 21 bases apart. For CDR1 and CDR2, the germline V gene lists MNHNS and SASEGT. From the cysteine through the phenylalanine, the CDR3 covers 15 amino acids. Kept here is only the CDR3 DNA, which spans 45 bases and is read in frame from base 1. Note on this clonotype: No antigen is known for it. Base qualities are not at hand, and no much larger clone is one base apart.

What the treatment or condition label conveys for this sample: in vitro stimulation with specific CMV peptide epitopes to enrich CMV-specific T cells. The sample was run on an Illumina HiSeq 1500. The public reads were reanalyzed by TCRdb: fastp trimming at Q25, MiXCR alignment, in-frame beta chains only. Each record represents a unique CDR3 protein, reported with the most common genes and DNA among its rows. In all, the sample holds some 940,000 distinct CDR3 sequences, and approximately 31% of those were seen once. The ten biggest clones cover roughly 13% of the sample. The TCR originated in a human donor in good health (CMV status not recorded). Some clones in this sample may be carry-over from other donors' samples. The sequence is built from TRBV6-1 and TRBJ1-4; TRBD1 might be the D gene, on 6 matching bases. Source: cultured CD8+ T cells from PBMCs, taken from culture after CMV antigen stimulation. DNA sequence: TGTGCCAGCTCCCAAAAGGAGGGGACACTCGAAAAACTGTTTTTT. Translated, this gives CASSQKEGTLEKLFF.